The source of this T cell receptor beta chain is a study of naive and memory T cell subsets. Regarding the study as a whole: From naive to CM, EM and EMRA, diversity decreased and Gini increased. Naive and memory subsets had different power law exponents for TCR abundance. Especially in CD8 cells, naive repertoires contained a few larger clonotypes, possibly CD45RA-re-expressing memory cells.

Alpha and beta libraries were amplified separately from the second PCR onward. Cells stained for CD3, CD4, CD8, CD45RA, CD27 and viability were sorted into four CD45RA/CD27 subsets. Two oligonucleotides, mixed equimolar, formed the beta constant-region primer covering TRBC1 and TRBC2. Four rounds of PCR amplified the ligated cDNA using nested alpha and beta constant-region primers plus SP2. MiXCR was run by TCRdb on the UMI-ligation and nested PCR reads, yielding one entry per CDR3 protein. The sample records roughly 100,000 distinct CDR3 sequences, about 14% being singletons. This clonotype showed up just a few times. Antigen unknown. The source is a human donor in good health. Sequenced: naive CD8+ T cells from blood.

The DNA of the CDR3 is TGTGCCAGTAGTATAGTTAGCGGGAGAGTGAGGTCCTACAATGAGCAGTTCTTC. As protein: CASSIVSGRVRSYNEQFF. The J gene is TRBJ2-1, the V gene TRBV19, with 9 bases lining up with TRBD2. With 1 base clipped from V and 1 base from J, the junction kept 8 bases outside the gene matches. Germline V gene sequence: CDR1 LNHDA, CDR2 SQIVND (reference sequence). The CDR3 has 18 residues.